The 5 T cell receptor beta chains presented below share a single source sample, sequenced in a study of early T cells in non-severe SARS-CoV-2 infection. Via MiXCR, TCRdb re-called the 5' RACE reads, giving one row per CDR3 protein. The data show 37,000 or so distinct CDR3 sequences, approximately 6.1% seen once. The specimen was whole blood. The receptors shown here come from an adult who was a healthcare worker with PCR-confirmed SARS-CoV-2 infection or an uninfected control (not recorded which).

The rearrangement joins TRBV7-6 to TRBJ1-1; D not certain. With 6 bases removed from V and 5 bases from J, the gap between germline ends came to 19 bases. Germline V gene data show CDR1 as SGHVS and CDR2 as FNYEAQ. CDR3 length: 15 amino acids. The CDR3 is CASSSSGDPGTEAFF. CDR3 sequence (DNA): TGTGCCAGCAGTTCATCTGGGGATCCGGGGACTGAAGCTTTCTTT.

The CDR3, as DNA: TGCGCCAGCAGCCCGCGACAGGTCGCTGGGGCCAACGTCCTGACTTTC. It specifies CASSPRQVAGANVLTF. This rearrangement joins TRBV5-1 to TRBJ2-6, with a weak D call TRBD1 (6 bases). CDR1 and CDR2 (germline): SGHRS, YFSETQ. CDR3 length equals 16 residues. Trimming cost V 4 bases and J 2 bases, with 13 bases left between them.

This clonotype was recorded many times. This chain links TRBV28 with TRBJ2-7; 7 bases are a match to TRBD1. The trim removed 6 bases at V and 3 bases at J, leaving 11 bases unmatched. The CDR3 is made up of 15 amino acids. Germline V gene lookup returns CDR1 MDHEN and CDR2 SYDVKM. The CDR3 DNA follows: TGTGCCAGCAGCACCTACAGGGGAAAGGTCTACGAGCAGTACTTC. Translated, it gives CASSTYRGKVYEQYF.

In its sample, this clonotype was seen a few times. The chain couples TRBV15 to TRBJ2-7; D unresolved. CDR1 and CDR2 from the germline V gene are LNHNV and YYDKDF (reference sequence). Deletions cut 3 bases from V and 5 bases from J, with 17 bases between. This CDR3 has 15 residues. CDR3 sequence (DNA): TGTGCCACCAGCAGGGGGTCCGTCGCAAAGGACGAGCAGTACTTC. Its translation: CATSRGSVAKDEQYF.

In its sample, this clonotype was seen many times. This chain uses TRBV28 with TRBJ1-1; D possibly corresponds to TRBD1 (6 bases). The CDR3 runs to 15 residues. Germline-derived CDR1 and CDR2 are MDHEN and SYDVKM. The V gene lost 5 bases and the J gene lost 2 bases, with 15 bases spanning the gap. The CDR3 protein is CASSTPRGGNTEAFF. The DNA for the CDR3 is TGTGCCAGCAGTACCCCGAGGGGGGGCAACACTGAAGCTTTCTTT. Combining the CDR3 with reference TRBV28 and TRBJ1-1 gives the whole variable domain DVKVTQSSRYLVKRTGEKVFLECVQDMDHENMFWYRQDPGLGLRLIYFSYDVKMKEKGDIPEGYSVSREKKERFSLILESASTNQTSMYLCASSTPRGGNTEAFFGQGTRLTVV.